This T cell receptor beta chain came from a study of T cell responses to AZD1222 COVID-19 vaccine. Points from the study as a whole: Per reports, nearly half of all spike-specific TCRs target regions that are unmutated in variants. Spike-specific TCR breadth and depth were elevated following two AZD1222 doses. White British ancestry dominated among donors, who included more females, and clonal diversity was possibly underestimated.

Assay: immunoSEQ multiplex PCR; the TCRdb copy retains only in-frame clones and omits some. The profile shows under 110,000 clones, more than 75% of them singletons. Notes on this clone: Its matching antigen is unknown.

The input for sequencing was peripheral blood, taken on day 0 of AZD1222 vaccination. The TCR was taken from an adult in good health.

DNA of the CDR3: TGTGCCAGCCTGGGAGGAGACAGGGGATCCTACGAGCAGTACTTC. This gives the protein CASLGGDRGSYEQYF. The chain joins TRBV28 to TRBJ2-7; 8 nucleotides agree with TRBD1. The V gene end was trimmed by 8 bases and the J gene end by 1 base; junction bases not matched to a gene: 10. The CDR3 covers 15 residues. In germline, CDR1 is MDHEN, CDR2 SYDVKM.